This entry lists 7 T cell receptor beta chains sequenced from one sample in a study of post-analysis software for immune sequencing data. Study results and caveats: With TRBV5-6, TRBV5-1 and TRBV20-1 included, about 5 TRBV segments were more frequent in patients than in controls.

Their specific antigens are unknown. Prepared TCR beta cDNA libraries contained unique molecular identifiers. TCRdb fed the PCR reads into MiXCR, producing one record per CDR3 protein. The data contain hundreds of thousands of distinct CDR3 sequences, roughly 29% of them singletons. Sequenced input: blood. The origin of the receptors is a girl aged 5-17 years with multiple sclerosis.

The V call is TRBV12-5, the J call TRBJ2-3; TRBD2 agrees at 7 bases. The CDR3 covers 17 residues. V was clipped by 0 bases and J by 5 bases; unmatched bases: 11. CDR1 is LGHNT, CDR2 FRNRAP, per germline. The CDR3 here is CASGLVLGGSHEDTQYF. The CDR3 bases are TGTGCTAGTGGTTTGGTACTGGGCGGGAGTCATGAAGATACGCAGTATTTT.

The V gene is TRBV28, the J gene TRBJ2-3; D perhaps matches TRBD2 (6 bases). This CDR3 is built from 15 residues. The germline V gene encodes CDR1 MDHEN and CDR2 SYDVKM. V lost 6 bases to trimming and J lost 1 base, with 14 bases between them. The DNA for the CDR3 is TGTGCCAGCAGACCGGGGGAGGTCGGCACAGATACGCAGTATTTT. Protein sequence: CASRPGEVGTDTQYF.

V is TRBV5-1 and J is TRBJ2-4, with 11 bases aligning to TRBD1. The end of the DNA fits TRBJ2-7 better, so the J call may be wrong. There are 14 residues in the CDR3. Germline V lookup: CDR1 SGHRS, CDR2 YFSETQ. The CDR3 reads CASSFGTGGDEQYF. For the CDR3, the DNA is TGCGCCAGCAGCTTCGGGACAGGGGGGGACGAGCAGTACTTC.

This clonotype has at least ten counts. The V call is TRBV20-1, the J call TRBJ2-7, with 7 positions matching TRBD1. CDR1 and CDR2 (germline): DFQATT, SNEGSKA (reference sequence). V dropped 4 bases and J dropped 1; count of bases not matched to a gene: 1. The CDR3 contains 12 residues. DNA of the CDR3: TGCAGTGCTACGGACAGGTCCTACGAGCAGTACTTC. Encoded protein: CSATDRSYEQYF.

This clonotype was detected many times. The rearrangement uses TRBV7-2 and TRBJ1-2, with D perhaps TRBD1 (6 bases). The CDR3 sequence is 17 residues long. Germline V gene data show CDR1 as SGHTA and CDR2 as FQGNSA. V was cut by 5 bases and J by 5 bases, with 24 bases left in between. Here the CDR3 reads CASSRTLPGEGHYGYTF. CDR3 in DNA: TGTGCCAGCAGCCGCACTCTCCCCGGGGAGGGACATTATGGCTACACCTTC. Complete variable domain (other parts from reference TRBV7-2 and TRBJ1-2): GAGVSQSPSNKVTEKGKDVELRCDPISGHTALYWYRQSLGQGLEFLIYFQGNSAPDKSGLPSDRFSAERTGGSVSTLTIQRTQQEDSAVYLCASSRTLPGEGHYGYTFGSGTRLTVV.

In this sample, this clonotype turned up a few times. One end of the junction does not line up with germline, which may come from a read error. The chain couples TRBV6-2 or TRBV6-3 to TRBJ2-3; D is undetermined. Germline lookup yields CDR1 MNHEY and CDR2 SVGEGT. This CDR3 is built from 11 residues. Here the CDR3 DNA reads TGTGCCAGCACCGACACAGATACGCGGTATTTT. This codes for CASTDTDTRYF.

The rearrangement uses TRBV11-2 and TRBJ2-5, with TRBD2 identical over 9 bases. V lost 5 bases and J lost 2; bases outside the gene matches: 6. The CDR3 is 15 residues long. The germline gives CDR1 SGHAT, CDR2 FQNNGV. CDR3 in DNA: TGTGCCAGCAGCCCAGCGGGGGGTGCTCAAGAGACCCAGTACTTC. Amino acid sequence: CASSPAGGAQETQYF. The variable domain in full, with the rest retrieved from reference TRBV11-2 and TRBJ2-5, is EAGVAQSPRYKIIEKRQSVAFWCNPISGHATLYWYQQILGQGPKLLIQFQNNGVVDDSQLPKDRFSAERLKGVDSTLKIQPAKLEDSAVYLCASSPAGGAQETQYFGPGTRLLVL.